The 4 T cell receptor beta chains below all came from one sample that was sequenced in a study of shared clonotypes between healthy human individuals. Sequencing used immunoSEQ multiplex PCR; TCRdb keeps in-frame clones, though not all of them. The data show about 2.1 million clones, about 93% seen once. Naive CD8 isolation took CD45RO-negative cells positively selected for CCR7 and excluded terminally differentiated effector memory CD45RA+ cells. The source material was naive CD8+ T cells from PBMCs. The origin of the receptors is a man aged 18 to 29 in good health. Some clones in this sample may be carry-over from other donors' samples.

Details on this clone: The same CDR3 can be traced to other DNA sequences in this sample. The V call is TRBV11-2, the J call TRBJ2-7; perhaps TRBD2 as D (5 bases). CDR1 and CDR2 (germline): SGHAT, FQNNGV. V was pared by 3 bases and J by 3 bases, with 12 bases between. The CDR3 consists of 14 residues. CDR3 nucleotides: TGTGCCAGCAGCTTCGGCGGGCCCCTCTACGAGCAGTACTTC. Amino acids: CASSFGGPLYEQYF.

V is TRBV7-2 and J is TRBJ2-1; 13 bases fit TRBD2. J lost 7 bases, V lost 6 bases, and 12 bases had no gene match. This CDR3 contains 17 residues. CDR1 and CDR2 from the germline V gene are SGHTA and FQGNSA. CDR3 DNA sequence: TGTGCCAGCAGAGGAGGACTAGCGGGAGATAGGAGGAATGAGCAGTTCTTC. Translated, it gives CASRGGLAGDRRNEQFF.

This chain links TRBV2 with TRBJ2-3; D perhaps matches TRBD2 (6 bases). V lost 2 bases to trimming and J lost 6 bases, with 27 bases between them. The CDR3 extends over 19 amino acids. From germline, CDR1 is SNHLY and CDR2 FYNNEI. The CDR3 DNA reads as TGTGCCAGCAGTGAAAGTCCGGTTTCGTATAGTCCCCGGGAGGATACGCAGTATTTT. It specifies CASSESPVSYSPREDTQYF.

J is TRBJ1-1 and V is TRBV7-6; D ambiguous. Germline V gene lookup returns CDR1 SGHVS and CDR2 FNYEAQ. This CDR3 contains 15 residues. Trimming stripped 5 bases from V and 8 bases from J, with 21 bases between. CDR3 residues: CASSPPAGRGSEAFF. The CDR3, as DNA: TGTGCCAGCAGCCCACCCGCTGGGAGAGGGTCAGAAGCTTTCTTT.